The present T cell receptor (beta chain) was sequenced within a study of radiation and T cells in renal cell carcinoma. Study-wide findings and caveats: From baseline, blood top tumor clonotypes peaked at 2 weeks post-radiation.

Repertoires were generated with immunoSEQ multiplex PCR, while TCRdb's copy carries only in-frame clones and drops some. The repertoire holds 120,000 to 150,000 clones, about 85% seen once, with 3.5% to 5% in the top ten. As for this clone: Its antigen is as yet unknown.

CDR1 is SGHTA and CDR2 is FQGNSA in the germline V gene. Trimming took off 5 bases at V and 3 bases at J, with 14 bases between the two ends. The CDR3 is made up of 14 amino acids. Time point specified: baseline pretreatment blood. Treatment specified: 15 Gy SBRT to primary tumor, nephrectomy 4 weeks later. After SBRT, blood was collected at 2 and 4 weeks, plus baseline. The TCR sequence derives from a woman aged 65 to 85 with renal cell carcinoma. Material: blood, obtained from a patient whose treatment included radiotherapy and nephrectomy. This rearrangement joins TRBV7-2 to TRBJ2-7; D might be TRBD1 (6 bases). CDR3 nucleotides: TGTGCCAGCAGCCCCGGGACACGGATCTACGAGCAGTACTTC. Its protein product is CASSPGTRIYEQYF.